One sample yielded the 8 T cell receptor beta chains listed below, sequenced in a study of blood T cell repertoires in COVID-19. Libraries were prepared by immunoSEQ multiplex PCR; TCRdb keeps only in-frame clonotypes and omits some of them. The table records about 11,000 clones, 80% to 90% of them present only once. The sample consisted of peripheral blood. The receptors were sampled from a human donor in a cohort sampled during active COVID-19.

This clone was counted once. V is TRBV6-2 or TRBV6-3 and J is TRBJ2-7; D remains unclear. V lost 4 bases to trimming and J lost 6 bases, with 13 bases between them. CDR1 is MNHEY and CDR2 is SVGEGT in the germline V gene. The CDR3 has 13 amino acids. CDR3 protein: CASSSILGVEQYF. The DNA for the CDR3 is TGTGCCAGCAGTTCCATCCTAGGAGTCGAGCAGTACTTC.

The chain is built from TRBV7-8 and TRBJ1-5; D possibly corresponds to TRBD1 (6 bases). The germline V and J ends were trimmed by 2 bases and 4 bases, with 12 bases remaining between them. Germline CDR1 and CDR2: SGHVS and FQNEAQ. The length of the CDR3 is 15 residues. Here the CDR3 reads CASSLRTEPNQPQHF. Written as DNA, the CDR3 is TGTGCCAGCAGCTTACGGACAGAACCTAATCAGCCCCAGCATTTT.

In this sample, this clone turned up once. The chain employs TRBV4-1 and TRBJ1-3; no clear D gene. CDR3 size: 17 residues. Germline V gene sequence: CDR1 MGHRA, CDR2 YSYEKL. V was pared by 7 bases and J by 1 base, with 20 bases between. The DNA of the CDR3 is TGCGCCAGCAAGGAGTACCCTAACACTGGATCTGGAAACACCATATATTTT. As protein: CASKEYPNTGSGNTIYF.

This rearrangement joins TRBV5-6 to TRBJ1-3; tentative D call: TRBD1 (5 bases). CDR1 and CDR2 (germline): SGHDT, YYEEEE. The CDR3 extends over 14 amino acids. With 9 bases removed from V and 4 bases from J, the gap between germline ends came to 17 bases. CDR3 region: CATSAGWGGNTIYF. CDR3 bases: TGTGCCACCTCAGCAGGGTGGGGCGGAAACACCATATATTTT.

This sequence joins TRBV2 and TRBJ2-3; the D gene is possibly TRBD2 (5 bases). Trimming took off 1 base at V and 3 bases at J, with 5 bases between the two ends. The length of the CDR3 is 13 residues. CDR1 and CDR2 (germline): SNHLY, FYNNEI. The chain's CDR3 is CASSEGGTDTQYF. The CDR3 coding sequence is TGTGCCAGCAGTGAAGGAGGGACAGATACGCAGTATTTT.

This clone was detected only once. The chain employs TRBV18 and TRBJ1-1; D may be TRBD1 (5 bases). The V end was cut by 8 bases, the J end by 5 bases, with 18 bases between. The germline V gene has CDR1 KGHSH and CDR2 LQKENI. This CDR3 has 14 residues. The CDR3 sequence: CASRAEGTRTEAFF. CDR3 nucleotides: TGTGCCAGCCGGGCGGAGGGGACCAGGACTGAAGCTTTCTTT.

The chain joins TRBV3-1 (or the pseudogene TRBV3-2) to TRBJ1-1; TRBD1 might be the D (6 bases). The germline gives CDR1 LGHDT, CDR2 YNNKEL (reference sequence). V was pared by 4 bases and J by 4 bases, with 13 bases between. The CDR3 length is 14 residues. For the CDR3, the DNA is TGTGCCAGCAGCCTTCGTCAGGGGAGCACTGAAGCTTTCTTT. Residues: CASSLRQGSTEAFF.

The J gene is TRBJ2-7, the V gene TRBV3-1 (or the pseudogene TRBV3-2); 12 nucleotides match TRBD2. The CDR3 contains 15 residues. The J segment lost 0 bases and the V segment lost 4 bases, leaving 1 base of the junction unmatched. The germline V gene has CDR1 LGHDT and CDR2 YNNKEL (reference sequence). The CDR3 region is CASSPTSGSSYEQYF. As DNA, the CDR3 is TGTGCCAGCAGCCCGACTAGCGGGAGCTCCTACGAGCAGTACTTC.